Presented here are 29 T cell receptor beta chains from one specimen sequenced in a study of tumor-infiltrating lymphocytes in primary liver carcinoma. TCR beta cDNA came from 400 to 500 ng total RNA, primed with a constant-region primer. Slightly modified ARM-PCR with three nested multiplex PCR rounds yielded TCR beta libraries. Both of the initial two PCR rounds ran for around 10 cycles and employed TRBV1-TRBV30 forward primers alongside a C-beta reverse primer. TCRdb fed the multiplex PCR reads into MiXCR, producing one record per CDR3 protein. Of 150,000 to 200,000 distinct CDR3 sequences in the sample, over 45% were seen once. Researchers drew blood RNA from unsorted whole blood and extracted germline DNA as well. Sample: peripheral blood. Receptors were obtained from a man in his forties with primary liver carcinoma and hepatitis B virus infection.

At least ten counts were recorded for this clonotype. The chain links TRBV11-1 to TRBJ2-2; D is undetermined. The germline V gene encodes CDR1 SGHAT and CDR2 FQDESV (reference sequence). V dropped 3 bases and J dropped 6 bases, with 8 bases sitting between them. The CDR3 loop spans 13 amino acids. The CDR3 nucleotides are TGTGCCAGCAGCTTTCAACGATCCGGGGAGCTGTTTTTT. Translated, it gives CASSFQRSGELFF.

The CDR3 nucleotides are TGCAGCGTTTGTGACAGGGGGCGTGATACGCAGTATTTT. Protein sequence: CSVCDRGRDTQYF. The rearrangement joins TRBV29-1 to TRBJ2-3; TRBD1 agrees at 10 bases. V gave up 5 bases and J gave up 6 bases; unmatched junction bases: 5. CDR1 is SQVTM and CDR2 is ANQGSEA in the germline V gene. This CDR3 spans 13 amino acids.

As for this clonotype: Since no conserved phenylalanine or tryptophan closes the CDR3, a read error is the likely cause. The gene calls are TRBV11-2 and TRBJ2-5, with a tentative D call TRBD2 (5 bases). V lost 5 bases, J lost 6 bases, and 16 bases lay in between. The CDR3 length is 14 residues. In germline, CDR1 is SGHAT, CDR2 FQNNGV. CDR3 loop: CASSTGLPAKTQYL. The CDR3 region has the DNA TGTGCCAGCAGCACTGGACTCCCGGCCAAGACCCAGTACTTA.

The chain employs TRBV6-5 and TRBJ2-7; D is possibly TRBD1 or TRBD2 (5 bases each). The germline gives CDR1 MNHEY, CDR2 SVGAGI. There are 11 residues in the CDR3. With 6 bases removed from V and 6 bases from J, the gap between germline ends came to 9 bases. CDR3 nucleotides: TGTGCCAGCAGCTCTGGGGGCGAGCAGTACTTC. It translates to CASSSGGEQYF.

The genes are TRBV7-9 and TRBJ1-1; 9 bases match TRBD1. Germline CDR1 and CDR2: SEHNR and FQNEAQ (reference sequence). J was trimmed by 11 bases and V by 3 bases; bases with no gene match: 10. This CDR3 comprises 14 residues. Here the CDR3 DNA reads TGTGCCAGCAGCTTGCTGGAACCCGGGACAGGGGCTTTCTTT. Translation gives CASSLLEPGTGAFF.

As regards this clonotype: This clone may be a read error of a much larger clone one base away. This chain joins TRBV11-2 and TRBJ2-3; D uncertain. The CDR3 runs to 11 residues. Germline CDR1 and CDR2: SGHAT and FQNNGV. The CDR3 loop reads CASGFMNTQYF. CDR3 in DNA: TGTGCCAGCGGCTTTATGAATACGCAGTATTTT.

In its sample, this clonotype was seen once. The CDR3 DNA is TGTGCCAGCAGTCTACAGGGGGCGCTGGACTACACCTTC. Protein: CASSLQGALDYTF. The rearrangement uses TRBV12-3 or TRBV12-4 and TRBJ1-2, with 9 bases aligning to TRBD1. Trimming took 5 bases from V and 10 from J; bases not matched to a gene: 8. CDR3 length: 13 residues.

Remarks on this clonotype: This may arise from a read error, as a much more abundant clone is one base away. The chain uses TRBV6-5 and TRBJ2-1; D gene uncertain. Germline CDR1 MNHEY, CDR2 SVGAGI. The CDR3 runs to 11 residues. The CDR3 DNA follows: TGTGCCAGGAGTTACTCGAATGAGCAGTTCTTC. Amino acid sequence: CARSYSNEQFF.

The genes are TRBV29-1 and TRBJ1-5, with a tentative D call TRBD1 (6 bases). CDR1 and CDR2 (germline): SQVTM, ANQGSEA. There are 13 residues in the CDR3. Trimming left V 6 bases short and J 0 bases short, with 9 bases between. The CDR3 DNA reads as TGCAGCGTCAGACAGGATAGCAATCAGCCCCAGCATTTT. Protein: CSVRQDSNQPQHF.

As regards this clonotype: A much larger clonotype is one base distant, so this may be a read error. The V call is TRBV11-2, the J call TRBJ2-1; 9 positions match TRBD2. Germline CDR1 is SGHAT and CDR2 is FQNNGV. The CDR3 totals 14 residues. V was clipped by 7 bases and J by 9 bases; unmatched bases: 10. Written as DNA, the CDR3 is TGTGCCAGCAACCCAACAGGGACTAGCCCTGAGCAGTTCTTC. Translation: CASNPTGTSPEQFF.

Only a few counts were recorded for this clonotype. The chain recombines TRBV12-3 or TRBV12-4 with TRBJ2-7; D ambiguous. The CDR3 covers 12 residues. Trimming pared 8 bases from V and 1 base from J, leaving 9 bases between. CDR3 amino acids: CASGIGSYEQYF. The CDR3 DNA reads as TGTGCCAGCGGAATCGGGTCCTACGAGCAGTACTTC.

This clonotype has at least ten counts. Here the CDR3 reads CASSLRPGTFSSGELFF. As DNA, the CDR3 is TGTGCCAGCAGCTTAAGGCCCGGGACCTTCTCCTCCGGGGAGCTGTTTTTT. V and J are TRBV11-3 and TRBJ2-2; D is tentatively TRBD1 or TRBD2 (5 bases each). CDR3 length: 17 residues. The germline CDR1 and CDR2 sequences are SGHNT and YENEEA. Trimming removed 2 bases at V and 6 bases at J, with 19 bases between.

For this clonotype: A read error is possible here, since a much larger clone lies one base away. This chain uses TRBV11-3 with TRBJ2-2; either TRBD1 or TRBD2 may fit D (6 bases each). CDR1 and CDR2 from the germline V gene are SGHNT and YENEEA. CDR3 length equals 15 residues. The CDR3, as DNA: TGTGCCAGCAGCTGGGGACATTCGAACACCGGGGGGCTGTTTTTT. Translation gives CASSWGHSNTGGLFF.

The chain employs TRBV5-4 and TRBJ2-1, with D tentatively TRBD1 or TRBD2 (5 bases each). CDR1 is SGHNT and CDR2 is YYREEE in the germline V gene (reference sequence). The CDR3 spans 13 residues. V was trimmed by 3 bases and J by 8 bases, leaving 12 bases between them. The CDR3 DNA sequence: TGTGCCAGCAGCTCGATGGGGCGGGATGAGCAGTTCTTC. Translated: CASSSMGRDEQFF.

The CDR3 is CASRLSRNQETQYF. The CDR3 region has the DNA TGTGCCAGCAGGTTAAGCAGGAACCAAGAGACCCAGTACTTC. This chain links TRBV5-5 with TRBJ2-5; D gene ambiguous. Trimming took off 5 bases at V and 0 bases at J, with 11 bases between the two ends. The CDR3 is made up of 14 amino acids. Germline values: CDR1 SGHKS, CDR2 YYEKEE (reference sequence).

Comment on this clonotype: A much larger clone lies one base from this, so it may be a read error. The rearrangement links TRBV11-1 to TRBJ2-3; D unclear. CDR3 length: 13 residues. Germline V CDR1 and CDR2: SGHAT, FQDESV (reference sequence). The CDR3: CASNLWGPDTQYF. CDR3 nucleotides: TGTGCCAGCAACTTATGGGGTCCAGATACGCAGTATTTT.

The genes are TRBV28 and TRBJ1-5; D is possibly TRBD1 (6 bases). The CDR3 length is 14 residues. The germline V and J ends were trimmed by 10 bases and 5 bases, with 18 bases remaining between them. Germline V lookup: CDR1 MDHEN, CDR2 SYDVKM. Here the CDR3 reads CATGLGGEDQPQHF. The CDR3 DNA follows: TGTGCCACCGGGCTCGGGGGCGAGGATCAGCCCCAGCATTTT.

The rearrangement links TRBV12-3 or TRBV12-4 to TRBJ1-4; 9 nucleotides agree with TRBD1. The CDR3 is made up of 16 amino acids. J was trimmed by 8 bases and V by 4 bases; bases with no gene match: 11. This chain's CDR3 is CASSSPTGQGTEKLFF. In DNA form, the CDR3 reads TGTGCCAGCAGTTCTCCAACCGGACAGGGGACGGAAAAACTGTTTTTT.

The CDR3: CASSWRVPNSPLHF. CDR3 coding DNA: TGTGCCAGCAGTTGGAGGGTGCCCAACTCACCCCTCCACTTT. The chain employs TRBV12-3 or TRBV12-4 and TRBJ1-6; D is undetermined. The CDR3 extends over 14 amino acids. Trimming took off 4 bases at V and 10 bases at J, with 14 bases between the two ends.

The genes are TRBV11-2 and TRBJ1-1, with D possibly matching TRBD1 (5 bases). CDR3 size: 13 residues. In germline, CDR1 is SGHAT, CDR2 FQNNGV. V was shortened by 8 bases and J by 5 bases, with 15 bases between the two germline ends. CDR3 loop: CASGRAQGTEAFF. CDR3 sequence (DNA): TGTGCCAGCGGCAGAGCTCAGGGTACTGAAGCTTTCTTT.

This clonotype was seen only a few times. The chain combines TRBV29-1 with TRBJ1-5; D is perhaps TRBD1 (6 bases). With 8 bases removed from V and 2 bases from J, the gap between germline ends came to 10 bases. Germline-derived CDR1 and CDR2 are SQVTM and ANQGSEA. CDR3 size: 12 residues. CDR3 bases: TGCAGCTCACAGGGAGGCAATCAGCCCCAGCATTTT. This encodes CSSQGGNQPQHF.

As for this clonotype: Lacking the conserved final phenylalanine or tryptophan, this CDR3 likely reflects a read error. The DNA is omitted, as the CDR3 cannot be located on it reliably, and the CDR3 follows TCRdb's listing. The rearrangement uses TRBV11-2 and TRBJ2-2; TRBD2, as called in the table, went unchecked against the DNA. The CDR3 is 16 residues long, ends included. Germline-derived CDR1 and CDR2 are SGHAT and FQNNGV. CDR3 sequence: CASSARLAGGSGELSV.

The rearrangement links TRBV29-1 to TRBJ2-1, with 7 nucleotides matching TRBD1. Germline values: CDR1 SQVTM, CDR2 ANQGSEA. This CDR3 spans 15 amino acids. Germline trimming cut 4 bases from V and 12 bases from J; bases unmatched to any gene: 18. The CDR3 is CSVATGRRTYSVQFF. Here the CDR3 DNA reads TGCAGCGTTGCGACAGGGAGAAGGACCTACAGTGTGCAGTTCTTC.

In its sample, this clonotype was seen a few times. This chain uses TRBV29-1 with TRBJ2-5; 7 bases match TRBD1. Germline V gives CDR1 SQVTM, CDR2 ANQGSEA. V was clipped by 6 bases and J by 0 bases; unmatched bases: 4. The length of the CDR3 is 13 residues. The CDR3 sequence is CSVRGTDQETQYF. In DNA form, the CDR3 reads TGCAGCGTACGAGGGACAGACCAAGAGACCCAGTACTTC.

V and J are TRBV10-3 and TRBJ2-1, with 11 bases matching TRBD2. After removal of 8 bases from V and 5 bases from J, the junction contained 5 bases not matched to a gene. Germline CDR1 ENHRY, CDR2 SYGVKD. The CDR3 is made up of 14 amino acids. The CDR3 region is CAILAGGPNNEQFF. Here the CDR3 DNA reads TGTGCCATCTTAGCGGGAGGGCCGAACAATGAGCAGTTCTTC.

This clonotype appeared once. A junction boundary mismatches the germline segment, possibly from a read error. The chain recombines TRBV7-9 with TRBJ2-3, with D perhaps being TRBD1 or TRBD2 (5 bases each). The CDR3 has 13 residues. Germline-derived CDR1 and CDR2 are SEHNR and FQNEAQ (reference sequence). The CDR3 coding sequence is TGTGCCAGCGGGGCCTCTAGCACAGATACGCGGTATTTT. This sequence encodes CASGASSTDTRYF. Looking up the rest from reference TRBV7-9 and TRBJ2-3 gives the full variable domain: DTGVSQNPRHKITKRGQNVTFRCDPISEHNRLYWYRQTLGQGPEFLTYFQNEAQLEKSRLLSDRFSAERPKGSFSTLEIQRTEQGDSAMYLCASGASSTDTRYFGPGTRLTVL.

As concerns this clonotype: Sequence at one end of the junction differs from germline and may be a read error. The genes are TRBV11-2 and TRBJ2-1; unclear D gene. This CDR3 contains 14 residues. CDR1 is SGHAT, CDR2 FQNNGV, per germline. This chain's CDR3 is CASSLGPNYTEQFF. DNA for the CDR3: TGTGCAAGCAGCTTAGGTCCTAACTACACTGAGCAGTTCTTC.

This clonotype was recorded once. An end of the junction differs from the germline gene, which may be a read error. The chain combines TRBV30 with TRBJ2-4; D is perhaps TRBD2 (6 bases). The V gene's germline CDR1 is GTSNPN and CDR2 SVGIG (reference sequence). The CDR3 has 12 amino acids. DNA of the CDR3: TGTACCTGGAGTTTACCCGGGACTCCGACGTCCTTC. It codes for CTWSLPGTPTSF. Complete variable domain (other parts from reference TRBV30 and TRBJ2-4): SQTIHQWPATLVQPVGSPLSLECTVEGTSNPNLYWYRQAAGRGLQLLFYSVGIGQISSEVPQNLSASRPQDRQFILSSKKLLLSDSGFYLCTWSLPGTPTSFGAGTRLSVL.

As for this clonotype: A clone one base away is much larger, so this may be a read error. This CDR3 fails to terminate in the conserved phenylalanine or tryptophan, so it likely reflects a read error. The rearrangement uses TRBV11-2 and TRBJ2-7, with TRBD2 as a possible D gene (6 bases). Germline V gene sequence: CDR1 SGHAT, CDR2 FQNNGV. The length of the CDR3 is 14 residues. V lost 5 bases and J 0 bases, leaving 11 bases between the germline ends. The CDR3 region has the DNA TGTGCCAGCAGCATGGGACTTAGCTCCTACGAGCAGTACTTA. It translates to CASSMGLSSYEQYL.